These 21 T cell receptor beta chains were sequenced from one sample in a study of spatial heterogeneity in lung cancer. Time point indicated: blood at routine non-recurrence follow-up after resection. Each CDR3 protein gets one entry after TCRdb re-called the 5' RACE reads with MiXCR. The table records about 94,000 distinct CDR3 sequences, roughly 21% of them present only once. Sequenced material: PBMCs, taken at follow-up. The receptors stem from a male donor with early-stage non-small cell lung cancer.

This clonotype was picked up a small number of times. V usage is TRBV7-9 and J usage is TRBJ2-3; tentatively, D is TRBD2 (5 bases). Trimming took off 0 bases at V and 4 bases at J, with 8 bases between the two ends. CDR3 length equals 14 residues. CDR1 is SEHNR and CDR2 is FQNEAQ in the germline V gene (reference sequence). The CDR3 region has the DNA TGTGCCAGCAGCTTAGCGGGAGCCCCAGATACGCAGTATTTT. This gives the protein CASSLAGAPDTQYF. Looking up the rest from reference TRBV7-9 and TRBJ2-3 gives the full variable domain: DTGVSQNPRHKITKRGQNVTFRCDPISEHNRLYWYRQTLGQGPEFLTYFQNEAQLEKSRLLSDRFSAERPKGSFSTLEIQRTEQGDSAMYLCASSLAGAPDTQYFGPGTRLTVL.

This clonotype has ten or more counts. The chain carries TRBV20-1 and TRBJ2-7, with 8 bases fitting TRBD2. V lost 6 bases and J lost 2; bases outside the gene matches: 12. The CDR3 loop spans 15 amino acids. CDR1 is DFQATT and CDR2 is SNEGSKA in the germline V gene (reference sequence). The CDR3 loop is CSATVPTSGTYEQYF. Written as DNA, the CDR3 is TGCAGTGCGACCGTTCCCACTAGCGGCACCTACGAGCAGTACTTC.

This clonotype was seen a few times. The chain links TRBV7-2 to TRBJ2-1; TRBD2 matches 8 bases. Germline CDR1 reads SGHTA; CDR2 reads FQGNSA. The junction had 12 bases not matched to a gene; V was cut back by 5 bases and J by 9 bases. This CDR3 is 15 amino acids long. The CDR3 reads CASSPPSGGRSEQFF. The CDR3 coding sequence is TGTGCCAGCAGCCCGCCAAGCGGGGGTAGGAGTGAGCAGTTCTTC. Filled out from reference TRBV7-2 and TRBJ2-1, the complete variable domain reads GAGVSQSPSNKVTEKGKDVELRCDPISGHTALYWYRQSLGQGLEFLIYFQGNSAPDKSGLPSDRFSAERTGGSVSTLTIQRTQQEDSAVYLCASSPPSGGRSEQFFGPGTRLTVL.

This chain uses TRBV24-1 with TRBJ2-3; D ambiguous. The CDR3 runs to 14 residues. Trimming removed 6 bases from V and 1 base from J, with 10 bases in between. The germline CDR1 and CDR2 sequences are KGHDR and SFDVKD. The CDR3 DNA reads as TGTGCCACCAGTATACGGGCGGGCACAGATACGCAGTATTTT. It codes for CATSIRAGTDTQYF.

The chain links TRBV12-5 to TRBJ1-2, with D unclear. V lost 4 bases, J lost 0 bases, and 24 bases lay in between. This CDR3 has 19 residues. Per germline, CDR1 LGHNT and CDR2 FRNRAP. CDR3 nucleotide sequence: TGTGCTAGTGGTTCCCCTCTAAAGGGTGGCGAACGGACTAACTATGGCTACACCTTC. Protein sequence: CASGSPLKGGERTNYGYTF.

The CDR3: CASSYGDGTWTYEQYV. DNA of the CDR3: TGTGCCAGCAGTTACGGTGATGGGACATGGACCTACGAGCAGTACGTC. The gene calls are TRBV6-7 and TRBJ2-7; tentative D call: TRBD1 (6 bases). TRBV6-7 is noted as an ORF with a role that remains uncertain. There are 16 residues in the CDR3. Trimming took 2 bases from V and 2 from J, leaving 16 bases between them.

The chain joins TRBV15 to TRBJ2-4, with a tentative D call TRBD2 (6 bases). CDR1 LNHNV and CDR2 YYDKDF come from the germline V gene (reference sequence). CDR3 size: 17 residues. The V and J ends lost 0 bases and 0 bases respectively, with 12 bases between them. Here the CDR3 reads CATSRDPGGIAKNIQYF. CDR3 DNA sequence: TGTGCCACCAGCAGAGATCCGGGCGGGATAGCCAAAAACATTCAGTACTTC.

This clonotype was counted between two and nine times. This chain connects TRBV19 to TRBJ1-4, with D possibly being TRBD1 (5 bases). With 5 bases removed from V and 7 bases from J, the gap between germline ends came to 17 bases. From germline, CDR1 is LNHDA and CDR2 SQIVND (reference sequence). This CDR3 has 15 amino acids. In DNA, the CDR3 is TGTGCCAGTAGTCCTCCGGGGACCCTTCTTGAAAAACTGTTTTTT. Protein sequence: CASSPPGTLLEKLFF.

This clonotype has just a few counts. The chain couples TRBV5-5 to TRBJ2-4; maybe TRBD1 (6 bases). Germline CDR1 reads SGHKS; CDR2 reads YYEKEE (reference sequence). Trimming removed 2 bases at V and 7 bases at J, with 10 bases between. The CDR3 covers 13 residues. The CDR3 DNA sequence: TGTGCCAGCAGCTTAACTACAGGGAACATTCAGTACTTC. Encoded protein: CASSLTTGNIQYF.

The chain has TRBV20-1 and TRBJ2-1, with TRBD2 as a possible D gene (5 bases). V dropped 6 bases and J dropped 0 bases, with 12 bases sitting between them. CDR1 is DFQATT and CDR2 is SNEGSKA in the germline V gene (reference sequence). The CDR3 is 14 amino acids. In DNA form, the CDR3 reads TGCAGTGCCCCGAGGGCCGGCTCCTACAATGAGCAGTTCTTC. This sequence encodes CSAPRAGSYNEQFF.

J is TRBJ1-1 and V is TRBV20-1, with a possible D match to TRBD1 (6 bases). Germline CDR1 and CDR2: DFQATT and SNEGSKA (reference sequence). V lost 6 bases and J lost 2, with 19 bases in between. The CDR3 has 15 residues. CDR3 in DNA: TGCAGTGCCAGAACACCCAGGGGAAAAAACACTGAAGCTTTCTTT. Translation: CSARTPRGKNTEAFF.

The chain uses TRBV5-1 and TRBJ2-5; no definite D call. This CDR3 is 12 amino acids long. V lost 4 bases, J lost 6 bases, and 10 bases lay in between. Per germline, CDR1 SGHRS and CDR2 YFSETQ. CDR3 region: CASSPLGKTQYF. Here the CDR3 DNA reads TGCGCCAGCAGCCCCCTGGGGAAGACCCAGTACTTC.

This chain joins TRBV20-1 and TRBJ2-2; D ambiguous. With 5 bases removed from V and 3 bases from J, the gap between germline ends came to 10 bases. The CDR3 contains 13 residues. The germline CDR1 and CDR2 sequences are DFQATT and SNEGSKA (reference sequence). DNA for the CDR3: TGCAGTGCTGACCCTCGGGACACCGGGGAGCTGTTTTTT. Translating it yields CSADPRDTGELFF.

V usage is TRBV3-1 and J usage is TRBJ2-3; 8 nucleotides line up with TRBD2. The length of the CDR3 is 15 residues. J lost 2 bases, V lost 4 bases, and 5 bases had no gene match. Germline CDR1 and CDR2: LGHDT and YNNKEL (reference sequence). CDR3 sequence: CASSLTSGSTDTQYF. The DNA of the CDR3 is TGTGCCAGCAGCCTTACTAGCGGCTCCACAGATACGCAGTATTTT.

This chain links TRBV6-6 with TRBJ1-2; 9 bases are shared with TRBD1. The germline gives CDR1 MNHNY, CDR2 SVGAGI (reference sequence). The CDR3 extends over 15 amino acids. Trimming removed 1 base from V and 2 bases from J; junction bases left unmatched: 2. The CDR3 loop reads CASSYLGQGNYGYTF. The CDR3 DNA sequence: TGTGCCAGCAGTTACTTGGGACAGGGCAACTATGGCTACACCTTC.

The rearrangement links TRBV20-1 to TRBJ2-7, with TRBD2 matching over 11 bases. Germline V gives CDR1 DFQATT, CDR2 SNEGSKA (reference sequence). V gave up 6 bases and J gave up 1 base; unmatched junction bases: 8. The CDR3 covers 15 residues. DNA of the CDR3: TGCAGTGCCCGAGCCGGGACTAGCGGTTCCTACGAGCAGTACTTC. This sequence encodes CSARAGTSGSYEQYF.

In this sample, this clonotype turned up a few times. V and J are TRBV24-1 and TRBJ2-1, with 10 positions matching TRBD2. The germline CDR1 and CDR2 sequences are KGHDR and SFDVKD. The CDR3 totals 14 residues. V was clipped by 5 bases and J by 5 bases; unmatched bases: 2. The CDR3 is CATSAAGGNNEQFF. DNA for the CDR3: TGTGCCACCAGTGCAGCGGGGGGGAACAATGAGCAGTTCTTC.

The J gene is TRBJ2-5, the V gene TRBV19; possible D gene TRBD2, 5 bases. With 5 bases removed from V and 2 bases from J, the gap between germline ends came to 12 bases. Germline lookup yields CDR1 LNHDA and CDR2 SQIVND (reference sequence). The CDR3 sequence is 14 residues long. DNA of the CDR3: TGTGCCAGTAGTCCACGCCCGGGACAAGAGACCCAGTACTTC. Amino acids: CASSPRPGQETQYF.

V usage is TRBV29-1 and J usage is TRBJ1-2; 8 nucleotides align to TRBD1. The germline gives CDR1 SQVTM, CDR2 ANQGSEA. The CDR3 is 14 residues long. Trimming took 5 bases from V and 10 from J; bases not matched to a gene: 15. The CDR3 reads CSVLRQGTPPAYTF. CDR3 DNA sequence: TGCAGCGTTTTACGACAGGGGACGCCCCCAGCCTACACCTTC.

This clonotype turned up a few times. The V and J genes are TRBV3-1 and TRBJ1-3; the D gene is possibly TRBD1 (6 bases). This CDR3 contains 13 residues. Germline V gene sequence: CDR1 LGHDT, CDR2 YNNKEL (reference sequence). V lost 5 bases and J 4 bases, leaving 9 bases between the germline ends. CDR3 sequence reads: CASSSTGGNTIYF. The DNA of the CDR3 is TGTGCCAGCAGCTCTACAGGGGGAAACACCATATATTTT.

This clonotype has at least ten counts. The CDR3 coding sequence is TGTGCCAGCAGCTTACCGGACTTGAGGGATACGCAGTATTTT. As protein: CASSLPDLRDTQYF. The J gene is TRBJ2-3, the V gene TRBV5-6, with D maybe TRBD2 (5 bases). Trimming shortened V by 2 bases and J by 6 bases, and 13 bases separated the two germline ends. The CDR3 is 14 residues long. The germline V gene has CDR1 SGHDT and CDR2 YYEEEE.